The clone carrying this T cell receptor beta chain showed up just a few times. What it recognizes is unknown. This specimen belongs to a study of somatic mutations in cytotoxic T cells in rheumatoid arthritis. Across the study: Patients had about 30 ml EDTA blood drawn right after diagnosis, before any treatment. General study results and limits: The study found no significant difference in CD8+ T-cell clonality between rheumatoid arthritis patients and age-matched healthy controls. Age was associated with higher CD8+ clonality in rheumatoid arthritis patients, not in healthy controls.

The table came from immunoSEQ multiplex PCR; TCRdb's copy has only in-frame clones and leaves some out. This table has roughly 20,000 clones, more than 70% appearing once. V gave up 0 bases and J gave up 8 bases, with 10 bases separating them. This CDR3 is built from 13 residues. Per germline, CDR1 MRHNA and CDR2 SNTAGT. The sequence was collected from an adult with rheumatoid arthritis. The rearrangement links TRBV6-4 to TRBJ1-2; D is possibly TRBD1 (5 bases). The specimen sequenced was CD8+ T cells sorted from blood. The CDR3 here is CASSDSMGRGYTF. DNA of the CDR3: TGTGCCAGCAGTGACTCGATGGGGCGCGGCTACACCTTC.